This T cell receptor (beta chain) stems from a study of blood T cell repertoires in COVID-19. Overall study: Material from acute and convalescent COVID-19 was sourced from the United States, Italy and Spain.

As processed by the authors: Nucleated cell counts were estimated from reference gene primer amplification. Sequencing was performed with immunoSEQ multiplex PCR; in TCRdb, only in-frame clones are kept and a portion is missing. The V and J calls and clone size come from that table; D and trimming were worked out from the DNA. The sample yields about 380,000 clones, around 89% seen once. The V and J ends lost 0 bases and 13 bases respectively, with 10 bases between them. Germline assignment: CDR1 DFQATT and CDR2 SNEGSKA (reference sequence). The CDR3 extends over 11 amino acids. In assigning cohorts, the study relied on participant-reported clinical history. For recovered donors of Cohort 3, there were two negative PCRs, clearance, or symptom resolution.

V usage is TRBV20-1 and J usage is TRBJ1-5, with D uncertain. This sequence was found in a woman between 18 and 30 years old who had recovered from COVID-19. The source material was PBMCs or T cells enriched from blood (not recorded which). This CDR3 reads CSARDMSKQHF. The CDR3 region has the DNA TGCAGTGCTAGAGATATGAGCAAACAGCATTTT.